These T cell receptor beta chains were read from a single sample in a study of control samples from healthy donors and cancer patients. The data were produced by immunoSEQ multiplex PCR, yet TCRdb's version contains in-frame clones alone and is incomplete. The repertoire holds approximately 110,000 clones, about 89% seen once, with approximately 18% in the top ten. Sequencing input: blood. All receptors derive from a woman aged 45 to 65 in good health. The CDR3 runs from the conserved cysteine through the conserved F or W. Each record gives: J gene, D gene, clone size, V gene, CDR3 protein, CDR3 DNA. A D gene is named only where the DNA matches it firmly. Clone size appears in some rows only: once, few, many, or a class for an expanded clone.

TRBJ1-5	-	once	TRBV12-5	CASGLSAPNQPQHF	TGTGCTAGTGGTTTAAGCGCGCCCAATCAGCCCCAGCATTTT
TRBJ2-1	TRBD2	-	TRBV19	CASSSGTSGRGVWIEQFF	TGTGCCAGTAGTAGCGGGACTAGCGGGAGGGGCGTTTGGATTGAGCAGTTCTTC
TRBJ2-3	TRBD2	-	TRBV6-2/TRBV6-3	CASSRTSGATDTQYF	TGTGCCAGCAGTAGGACTAGCGGCGCCACAGATACGCAGTATTTT
TRBJ1-6	-	-	TRBV4-2	CASSDEGSPLHF	TGTGCCAGCAGCGACGAGGGTTCACCCCTCCACTTT
TRBJ2-5	-	-	TRBV21-1	CASSNYRDRVVIETQYF	TGTGCCAGCAGCAATTACCGGGACAGGGTGGTAATAGAGACCCAGTACTTC
TRBJ2-7	-	-	TRBV6-1	CASSEGGVGEQYF	TGTGCCAGCAGTGAGGGGGGAGTCGGCGAGCAGTACTTC
TRBJ1-5	-	-	TRBV27	CASRPRQAGNQPQHF	TGTGCCAGCAGACCGAGACAGGCCGGCAATCAGCCCCAGCATTTT
TRBJ1-1	TRBD1	-	TRBV5-1	CASSRSGQGKPEAFF	TGCGCCAGCAGTCGCTCGGGACAGGGAAAACCTGAAGCTTTCTTT
TRBJ1-1	TRBD1	-	TRBV24-1	CATSGAQGVDTEAFF	TGTGCCACCAGTGGTGCCCAGGGGGTTGATACTGAAGCTTTCTTT
TRBJ2-5	-	-	TRBV12-5	CASGQEAVETQYF	TGTGCTAGTGGCCAGGAGGCAGTAGAGACCCAGTACTTC
TRBJ1-5	-	-	TRBV6-5	CASSPSRQPYQPQHF	TGTGCCAGCAGTCCTAGCCGTCAGCCATATCAGCCCCAGCATTTT
TRBJ2-3	TRBD2	-	TRBV29-1	CSVGSASGRPTDTQYF	TGCAGCGTTGGGTCTGCGAGCGGGAGGCCCACAGATACGCAGTATTTT
TRBJ1-6	-	-	TRBV5-1	CASSLNGQYSGSPLHF	TGCGCCAGCAGCTTGAACGGCCAGTACTCCGGGTCACCCCTCCACTTT
TRBJ1-2	-	-	TRBV19	CASSSSAYGYTF	TGTGCCAGTAGTTCTTCGGCCTATGGCTACACCTTC
TRBJ2-3	TRBD1	few	TRBV6-5	CASSRRTGGDTQYF	TGTGCCAGCAGCCGTAGAACAGGGGGCGATACGCAGTATTTT
TRBJ2-5	-	-	TRBV3-1/TRBV3-2	CASSQATGGWSQETQYF	TGTGCCAGCAGCCAAGCCACAGGCGGCTGGAGTCAAGAGACCCAGTACTTC
TRBJ1-1	TRBD1	-	TRBV18	CASSPDLGQGGTEAFF	TGTGCCAGCTCACCCGACTTGGGACAGGGAGGCACTGAAGCTTTCTTT
TRBJ2-2	-	-	TRBV19	CASKEIGTGELFF	TGTGCCAGTAAGGAAATTGGCACCGGGGAGCTGTTTTTT
TRBJ1-2	TRBD1	-	TRBV7-8	CASSLGQVNYGYTF	TGTGCCAGCAGCCTGGGACAGGTGAACTATGGCTACACCTTC
TRBJ1-2	-	-	TRBV2	CASPDGVAYGYTF	TGTGCCAGTCCGGATGGGGTGGCCTATGGCTACACCTTC